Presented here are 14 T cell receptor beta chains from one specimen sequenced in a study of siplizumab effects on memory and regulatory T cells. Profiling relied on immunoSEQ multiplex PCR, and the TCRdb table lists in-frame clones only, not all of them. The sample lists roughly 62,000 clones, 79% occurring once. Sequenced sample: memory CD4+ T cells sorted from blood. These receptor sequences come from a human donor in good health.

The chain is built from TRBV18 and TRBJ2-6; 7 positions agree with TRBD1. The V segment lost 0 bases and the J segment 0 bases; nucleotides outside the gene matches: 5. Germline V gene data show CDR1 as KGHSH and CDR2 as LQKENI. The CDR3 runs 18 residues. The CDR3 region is CASSPPPGGTSGANVLTF. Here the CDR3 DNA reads TGTGCCAGCTCACCACCGCCAGGGGGTACCTCTGGGGCCAACGTCCTGACTTTC.

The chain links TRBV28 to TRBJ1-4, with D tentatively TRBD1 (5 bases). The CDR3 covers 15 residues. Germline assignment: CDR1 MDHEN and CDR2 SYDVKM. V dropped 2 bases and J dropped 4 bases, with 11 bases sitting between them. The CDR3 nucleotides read TGTGCCAGCAGTTTAGATCAGGGCTATAATGAAAAACTGTTTTTT. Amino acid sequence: CASSLDQGYNEKLFF.

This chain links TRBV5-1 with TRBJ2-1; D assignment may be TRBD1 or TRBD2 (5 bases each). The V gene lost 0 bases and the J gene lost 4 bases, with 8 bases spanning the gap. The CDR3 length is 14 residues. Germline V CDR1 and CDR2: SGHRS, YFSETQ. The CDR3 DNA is TGCGCCAGCAGCTTGGGGGACCTATACAATGAGCAGTTCTTC. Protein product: CASSLGDLYNEQFF.

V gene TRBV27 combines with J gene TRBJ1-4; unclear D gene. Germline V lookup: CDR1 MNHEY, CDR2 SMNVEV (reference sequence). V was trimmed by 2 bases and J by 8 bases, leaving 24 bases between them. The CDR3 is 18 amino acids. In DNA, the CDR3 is TGTGCCAGCAGTTTACGAAGCGTAGGCCAGGAGCTGCGGGAAAAACTGTTTTTT. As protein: CASSLRSVGQELREKLFF.

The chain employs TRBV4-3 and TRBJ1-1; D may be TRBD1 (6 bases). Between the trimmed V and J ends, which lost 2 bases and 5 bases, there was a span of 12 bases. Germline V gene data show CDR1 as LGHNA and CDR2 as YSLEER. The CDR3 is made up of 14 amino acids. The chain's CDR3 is CASSQQTGLTEAFF. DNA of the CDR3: TGCGCCAGCAGCCAACAAACAGGGCTGACTGAAGCTTTCTTT.

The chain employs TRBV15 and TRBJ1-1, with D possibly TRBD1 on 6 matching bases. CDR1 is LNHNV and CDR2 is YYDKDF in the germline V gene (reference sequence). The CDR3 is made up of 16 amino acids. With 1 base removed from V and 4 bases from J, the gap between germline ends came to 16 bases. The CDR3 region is CATSRGPPRGVTEAFF. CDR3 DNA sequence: TGTGCCACCAGCAGAGGTCCGCCCAGGGGTGTCACTGAAGCTTTCTTT.

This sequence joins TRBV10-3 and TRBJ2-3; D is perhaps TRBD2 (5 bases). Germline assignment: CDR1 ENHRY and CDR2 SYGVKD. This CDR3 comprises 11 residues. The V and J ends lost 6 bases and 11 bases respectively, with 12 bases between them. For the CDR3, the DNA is TGTGCCATCAGGATCCCAGAGGGGCAGTATTTT. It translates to CAIRIPEGQYF.

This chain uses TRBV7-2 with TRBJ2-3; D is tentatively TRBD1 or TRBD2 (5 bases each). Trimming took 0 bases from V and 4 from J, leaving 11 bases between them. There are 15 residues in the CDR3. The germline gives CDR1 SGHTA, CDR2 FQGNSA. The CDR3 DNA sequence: TGTGCCAGCAGCTTAGCAACGGGGCAGGCAGATACGCAGTATTTT. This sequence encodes CASSLATGQADTQYF.

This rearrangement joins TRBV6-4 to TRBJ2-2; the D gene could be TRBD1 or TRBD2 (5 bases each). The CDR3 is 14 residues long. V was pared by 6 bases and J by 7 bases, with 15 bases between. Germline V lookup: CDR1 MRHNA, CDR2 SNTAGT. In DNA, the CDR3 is TGTGCCAGCAGCCGGGACCGGGTTATCGGGGAGCTGTTTTTT. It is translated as CASSRDRVIGELFF.

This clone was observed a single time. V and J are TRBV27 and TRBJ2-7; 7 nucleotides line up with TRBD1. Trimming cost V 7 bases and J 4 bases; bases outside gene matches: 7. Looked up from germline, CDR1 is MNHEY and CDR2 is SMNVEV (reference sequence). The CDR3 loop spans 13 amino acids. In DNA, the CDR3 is TGTGCCAGCACTCGGACAGGAACTTACGAGCAGTACTTC. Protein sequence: CASTRTGTYEQYF.

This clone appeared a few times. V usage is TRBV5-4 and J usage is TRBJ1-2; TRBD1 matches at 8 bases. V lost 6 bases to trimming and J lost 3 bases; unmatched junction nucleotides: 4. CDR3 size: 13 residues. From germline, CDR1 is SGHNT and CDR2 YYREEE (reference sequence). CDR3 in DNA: TGTGCCAGCAAGCCACAGGGGGACTATGGCTACACCTTC. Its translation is CASKPQGDYGYTF.

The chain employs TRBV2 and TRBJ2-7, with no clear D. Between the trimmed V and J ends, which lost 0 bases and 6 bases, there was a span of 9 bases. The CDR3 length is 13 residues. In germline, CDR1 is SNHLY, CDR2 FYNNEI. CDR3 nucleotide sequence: TGTGCCAGCAGTGAAGCGCTTCTACTCGAGCAGTACTTC. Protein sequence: CASSEALLLEQYF.

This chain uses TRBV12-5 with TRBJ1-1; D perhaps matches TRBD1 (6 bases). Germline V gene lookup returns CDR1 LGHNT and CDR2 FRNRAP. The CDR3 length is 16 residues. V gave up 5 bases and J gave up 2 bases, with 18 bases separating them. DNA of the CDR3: TGTGCTAGTGGTGGACTAGGGGGGTTAGTAAACACTGAAGCTTTCTTT. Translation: CASGGLGGLVNTEAFF.

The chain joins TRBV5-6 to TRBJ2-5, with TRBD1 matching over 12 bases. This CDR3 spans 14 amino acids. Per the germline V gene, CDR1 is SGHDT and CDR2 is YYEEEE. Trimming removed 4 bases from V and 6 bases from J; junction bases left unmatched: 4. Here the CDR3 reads CASSVGQGAKTQYF. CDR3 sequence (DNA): TGTGCCAGCAGCGTGGGACAGGGGGCTAAGACCCAGTACTTC. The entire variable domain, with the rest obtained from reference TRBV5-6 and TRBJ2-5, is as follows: DAGVTQSPTHLIKTRGQQVTLRCSPKSGHDTVSWYQQALGQGPQFIFQYYEEEERQRGNFPDRFSGHQFPNYSSELNVNALLLGDSALYLCASSVGQGAKTQYFGPGTRLLVL.